This T cell receptor (beta chain) was profiled in a study of blood T cell repertoires in COVID-19. Study information: The analysed material was cDNA or gDNA that came from T cells, B-cell-depleted T cells, or PBMCs.

Trimming pared 0 bases from V and 7 bases from J, leaving 14 bases between. Germline V CDR1 and CDR2: SGHRS, YFSETQ. CDR3 size: 16 residues. TCRdb's copy holds only in-frame clones and misses some; the assay was immunoSEQ multiplex PCR. The sample has under 500,000 clones; 80% to 90% are singletons. Sequenced sample: PBMCs or T cells enriched from blood (not recorded which). This receptor was taken from a man aged 25-45 years who had recovered from COVID-19. V and J are TRBV5-1 and TRBJ1-6; possibly TRBD1 for D (6 bases). The CDR3 DNA follows: TGCGCCAGCAGCTTGGAGGGCAGGGGTCAAAATTCACCCCTCCACTTT. Translation gives CASSLEGRGQNSPLHF.